The 4 T cell receptor beta chains in this list originate from one sample, sequenced in a study of technical replicates of blood from several donors. Profiled with immunoSEQ multiplex PCR; TCRdb holds only in-frame clones, not every one. The table has roughly 70,000 clones, 80% to 95% seen once. The sequencing input was PBMCs. These receptors were taken from a human donor in good health. Some clones in this sample may be carry-over from other donors' samples.

The chain links TRBV6-6 to TRBJ2-5; D is possibly TRBD1 (5 bases). V lost 5 bases and J 2 bases, leaving 9 bases between the germline ends. Germline lookup yields CDR1 MNHNY and CDR2 SVGAGI (reference sequence). This CDR3 region has 13 residues. The CDR3 nucleotides read TGTGCCAGCAGTGGGGCTTTACAAGAGACCCAGTACTTC. Translated, it gives CASSGALQETQYF.

This chain connects TRBV7-8 to TRBJ1-1; 7 bases match TRBD1. Losses at the gene ends were 5 bases for V and 4 bases for J; bases not matched to a gene: 7. The CDR3 consists of 14 residues. Germline CDR1 SGHVS, CDR2 FQNEAQ. DNA of the CDR3: TGTGCCAGCAGCATCCGACAGGGTCCCACTGAAGCTTTCTTT. Translating it yields CASSIRQGPTEAFF.

The chain uses TRBV7-9 and TRBJ1-4; D unclear. V was clipped by 4 bases and J by 8 bases, with 14 bases between them. Germline lookup yields CDR1 SEHNR and CDR2 FQNEAQ (reference sequence). This CDR3 has 14 amino acids. The CDR3 region has the DNA TGTGCCAGCAGCTCGGAGAACTTTAGGGAAAAACTGTTTTTT. Translation: CASSSENFREKLFF.

This chain links TRBV5-4 with TRBJ2-5, with 7 positions matching TRBD2. With 7 bases clipped from V and 1 base from J, the junction kept 4 bases outside the gene matches. Germline CDR1 is SGHNT and CDR2 is YYREEE (reference sequence). The CDR3 is 13 residues long. CDR3 bases: TGTGCCAGCTGGAGCGGGATCCAAGAGACCCAGTACTTC. Translated, it gives CASWSGIQETQYF.